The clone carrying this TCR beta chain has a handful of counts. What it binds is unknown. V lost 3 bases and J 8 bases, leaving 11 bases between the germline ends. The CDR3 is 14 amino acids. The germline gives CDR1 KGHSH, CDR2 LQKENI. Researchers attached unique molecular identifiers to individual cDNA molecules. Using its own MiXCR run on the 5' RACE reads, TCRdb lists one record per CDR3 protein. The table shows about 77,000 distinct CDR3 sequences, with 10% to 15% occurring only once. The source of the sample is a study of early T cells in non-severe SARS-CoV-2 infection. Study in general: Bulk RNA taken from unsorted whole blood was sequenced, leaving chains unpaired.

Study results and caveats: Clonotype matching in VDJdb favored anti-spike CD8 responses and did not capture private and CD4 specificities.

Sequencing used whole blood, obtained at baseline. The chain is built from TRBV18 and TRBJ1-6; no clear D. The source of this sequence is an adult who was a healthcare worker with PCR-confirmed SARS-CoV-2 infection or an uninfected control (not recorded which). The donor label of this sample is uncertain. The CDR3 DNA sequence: TGTGCCAGCTCACCCCCAACCGGTTATTCACCCCTCCACTTT. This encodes CASSPPTGYSPLHF.